The 20 T cell receptor beta chains listed next were all sequenced from one sample in a study of cytomegalovirus exposure and HLA in healthy donors. With 60 Vbeta and 13 Jbeta primers, the PCR was carried out. Some clones are missing from TCRdb's copy, which holds only in-frame ones; the method was immunoSEQ multiplex PCR. The sample records about 160,000 clones, around 79% being singletons. The sequenced material came from PBMCs. The receptors derive from a man aged 18 to 35 in good health and CMV-seronegative.

This chain links TRBV14 with TRBJ1-1; the D is unclear. This CDR3 contains 14 residues. Germline assignment: CDR1 SGHDN and CDR2 FVKESK. The ends were cut back, 2 bases at V and 4 bases at J, with 11 bases in the middle. In nucleotides, the CDR3 is TGTGCCAGCAGCCAAAATTTCGCCGGCACTGAAGCTTTCTTT. Protein: CASSQNFAGTEAFF.

The chain links TRBV6-5 to TRBJ2-7; possibly TRBD2 for D (6 bases). V dropped 2 bases and J dropped 0 bases, with 11 bases sitting between them. This CDR3 is built from 15 residues. Per germline, CDR1 MNHEY and CDR2 SVGAGI. The CDR3 spells CASSYSSSASYEQYF. The CDR3 bases are TGTGCCAGCAGTTACAGTTCTAGCGCCTCCTACGAGCAGTACTTC.

This clone has more than one count but fewer than ten. This chain links TRBV7-9 with TRBJ1-1; D possibly corresponds to TRBD1 (6 bases). V lost 5 bases and J lost 3, with 16 bases in between. The CDR3 length is 15 residues. Germline CDR1 is SEHNR and CDR2 is FQNEAQ (reference sequence). CDR3 DNA sequence: TGTGCCAGCAGCCTACAACAGGGAACGGACACTGAAGCTTTCTTT. Translating it yields CASSLQQGTDTEAFF. Drawing the rest from reference TRBV7-9 and TRBJ1-1, the complete variable domain is DTGVSQNPRHKITKRGQNVTFRCDPISEHNRLYWYRQTLGQGPEFLTYFQNEAQLEKSRLLSDRFSAERPKGSFSTLEIQRTEQGDSAMYLCASSLQQGTDTEAFFGQGTRLTVV.

This clone was seen once. The rearrangement joins TRBV30 to TRBJ2-2, with 9 bases fitting TRBD1. After removal of 5 bases from V and 6 bases from J, the junction contained 1 base not matched to a gene. The CDR3 covers 12 residues. The V gene's germline CDR1 is GTSNPN and CDR2 SVGIG (reference sequence). CDR3 sequence reads: CAWGTGSGELFF. In DNA, the CDR3 is TGTGCCTGGGGGACAGGGTCCGGGGAGCTGTTTTTT.

This sequence joins TRBV27 and TRBJ2-5; maybe TRBD1 (5 bases). The CDR3 consists of 14 residues. V gave up 4 bases and J gave up 5 bases, with 14 bases separating them. Germline CDR1 reads MNHEY; CDR2 reads SMNVEV (reference sequence). CDR3 nucleotide sequence: TGTGCCAGCAGTTATAGGCAGGGTTTGGAGACCCAGTACTTC. Residues: CASSYRQGLETQYF.

This clone is a singleton in its sample. The junction differs from germline at one of its ends, possibly a read error. This chain links TRBV5-1 with TRBJ1-1; D possibly corresponds to TRBD1 (5 bases). CDR1 is SGHRS, CDR2 YFSETQ, per germline. This CDR3 contains 15 residues. The CDR3 coding sequence is TGCGCCAGCAGCCCCCGGGAGGGGATGAACACTGAAGCTCTCTTT. The encoded protein is CASSPREGMNTEALF. Looking up the rest from reference TRBV5-1 and TRBJ1-1 gives the full variable domain: KAGVTQTPRYLIKTRGQQVTLSCSPISGHRSVSWYQQTPGQGLQFLFEYFSETQRNKGNFPGRFSGRQFSNSRSEMNVSTLELGDSALYLCASSPREGMNTEALFGQGTRLTVV.

This rearrangement joins TRBV28 to TRBJ2-7; TRBD2 matches 14 bases. Germline CDR1 reads MDHEN; CDR2 reads SYDVKM. The V gene end was trimmed by 3 bases and the J gene end by 2 bases; junction bases not matched to a gene: 9. CDR3 length: 18 residues. The CDR3 here is CASSFPPATSGRAYEQYF. CDR3 bases: TGTGCCAGCAGTTTCCCCCCTGCGACTAGCGGGAGGGCCTACGAGCAGTACTTC.

The chain carries TRBV5-8 and TRBJ1-2; TRBD1 might be the D (6 bases). This CDR3 has 17 residues. Germline CDR1 reads SGHTS; CDR2 reads YDEGEE. The germline V and J ends were trimmed by 0 bases and 2 bases, with 17 bases remaining between them. The CDR3 region is CASSLAPTGQTNYGYTF. CDR3 nucleotide sequence: TGTGCCAGCAGCTTGGCCCCAACGGGACAAACCAACTATGGCTACACCTTC.

The table lists this clone with a few counts. This chain joins TRBV6-5 and TRBJ2-7; perhaps TRBD2 as D (5 bases). The V gene's germline CDR1 is MNHEY and CDR2 SVGAGI. CDR3 size: 13 residues. The V end lost 4 bases, the J end lost 2 bases, and 9 bases lay between the germline ends. CDR3 sequence (DNA): TGTGCCAGCAGTTTAACCGGGGCCTACGAGCAGTACTTC. Its translation: CASSLTGAYEQYF.

The rearrangement links TRBV10-3 to TRBJ1-2; TRBD1 might be the D (5 bases). The CDR3 runs 14 residues. The germline gives CDR1 ENHRY, CDR2 SYGVKD. V shed 10 bases and J shed 0 bases, with 15 bases lying between them. The CDR3 DNA reads TGTGCCACCCAGACGGGGGGGACTAACTATGGCTACACCTTC. Translated, it gives CATQTGGTNYGYTF.

The chain links TRBV4-3 to TRBJ2-1, with TRBD1 identical over 7 bases. Trimming took 1 base from V and 6 from J; bases not matched to a gene: 6. Germline-derived CDR1 and CDR2 are LGHNA and YSLEER. The CDR3 has 15 amino acids. CDR3 coding DNA: TGCGCCAGCAGCCAAGTCCGGGACAGCTTCAATGAGCAGTTCTTC. Amino acids: CASSQVRDSFNEQFF.

The chain carries TRBV12-5 and TRBJ2-7; D possibly corresponds to TRBD1 (5 bases). The V and J ends lost 9 bases and 3 bases respectively, with 12 bases between them. CDR3 length equals 12 residues. Per germline, CDR1 LGHNT and CDR2 FRNRAP. The CDR3 sequence: CASAGQVYEQYF. The CDR3 nucleotides read TGTGCTAGCGCAGGGCAGGTCTACGAGCAGTACTTC.

DNA of the CDR3: TGTGCCAGCAGCTTAGTGCTAGCGGGAGGCGGCGAGCAGTACTTC. Amino acids: CASSLVLAGGGEQYF. V and J are TRBV7-6 and TRBJ2-7; TRBD2 matches at 11 bases. Losses at the gene ends were 1 base for V and 6 bases for J; bases not matched to a gene: 5. The germline V gene has CDR1 SGHVS and CDR2 FNYEAQ. CDR3 length: 15 residues. Complete variable domain (other parts from reference TRBV7-6 and TRBJ2-7): GAGVSQSPRYKVTKRGQDVALRCDPISGHVSLYWYRQALGQGPEFLTYFNYEAQQDKSGLPNDRFSAERPEGSISTLTIQRTEQRDSAMYRCASSLVLAGGGEQYFGPGTRLTVT.

On this clone itself: The junction and the germline gene differ at one end; a read error may be behind it. This sequence joins TRBV15 and TRBJ2-7; 7 nucleotides align to TRBD1. The length of the CDR3 is 17 residues. Germline assignment: CDR1 LNHNV and CDR2 YYDKDF (reference sequence). This chain's CDR3 is CATSGDLVRGKPYEQYF. The CDR3 DNA is TGTGCCACCAGCGGAGATCTCGTCAGGGGGAAACCATACGAGCAGTACTTC.

There are a few counts of this clone. The rearrangement uses TRBV19 and TRBJ2-7; 11 nucleotides agree with TRBD2. Germline CDR1 is LNHDA and CDR2 is SQIVND (reference sequence). V shed 2 bases, J shed 3 bases, and the junction held 3 bases outside the gene matches. The CDR3 contains 15 residues. The CDR3 nucleotides read TGTGCCAGTAGTATATCCACTAGCGGGAGCTACGAGCAGTACTTC. Its translation: CASSISTSGSYEQYF.

The CDR3 DNA reads TGTGCCAGCACTTCCCTAGGGGGAAACACTGAAGCTTTCTTT. Residues: CASTSLGGNTEAFF. The V and J genes are TRBV28 and TRBJ1-1; possible D gene TRBD1, 6 bases. Trimming removed 7 bases from V and 2 bases from J, with 14 bases in between. CDR1 and CDR2 (germline): MDHEN, SYDVKM. The CDR3 runs 14 residues.

The gene calls are TRBV2 and TRBJ1-2; no firm D call. V lost 4 bases and J 5 bases, leaving 14 bases between the germline ends. Germline CDR1 and CDR2: SNHLY and FYNNEI. The CDR3 totals 14 residues. The CDR3 here is CASSVRGMGYGYTF. As DNA, the CDR3 is TGTGCCAGCAGTGTTCGGGGTATGGGGTATGGCTACACCTTC.

The sample holds one count of this clone. The V gene is TRBV28, the J gene TRBJ2-7; 7 nucleotides line up with TRBD1. The ends lost 6 bases at V and 5 bases at J; junction bases unmatched: 10. Germline V lookup: CDR1 MDHEN, CDR2 SYDVKM. The CDR3 runs 14 residues. CDR3 sequence reads: CASSTNRGWDEQYF. The CDR3, as DNA: TGTGCCAGCAGCACCAACAGGGGATGGGACGAGCAGTACTTC. Filled out from reference TRBV28 and TRBJ2-7, the complete variable domain reads DVKVTQSSRYLVKRTGEKVFLECVQDMDHENMFWYRQDPGLGLRLIYFSYDVKMKEKGDIPEGYSVSREKKERFSLILESASTNQTSMYLCASSTNRGWDEQYFGPGTRLTVT.

The chain is built from TRBV28 and TRBJ1-5; tentatively, D is TRBD1 (6 bases). Germline-derived CDR1 and CDR2 are MDHEN and SYDVKM. The CDR3 sequence is 15 residues long. The V end lost 5 bases, the J end lost 4 bases, and 15 bases lay between the germline ends. This CDR3 is CASSTDSGANQPQHF. For the CDR3, the DNA is TGTGCCAGCAGTACGGACAGTGGGGCAAATCAGCCCCAGCATTTT.

In this sample, this clone turned up a few times. The rearrangement joins TRBV10-3 to TRBJ1-1; 8 bases match TRBD1. This CDR3 is 16 amino acids long. CDR1 is ENHRY, CDR2 SYGVKD, per germline. V shed 5 bases, J shed 0 bases, and the junction held 8 bases outside the gene matches. The CDR3 bases are TGTGCCATCAGTCAGACTTCACAGGGGGTGAACACTGAAGCTTTCTTT. Its translation: CAISQTSQGVNTEAFF.